This record concerns one TCR beta chain sequence. Its matching antigen is unknown. The source of the sample is a study of OX40 agonist ivuxolimab in advanced cancers. Turning to the study itself: Dosing consisted of intravenous ivuxolimab at 0.01 to 10 mg/kg every 2 weeks. Recorded diagnoses for dose-escalation patients were hepatocellular carcinoma, melanoma, renal cell or head and neck cancer. Findings and limits, study-wide: No antigen was identified for the clonally expanded peripheral T cells. Clonal expansion was among the lowest in partial responders at 0.1-3.0 mg/kg, especially CD8+.

Only in-frame clones appear in the TCRdb table, and some are missing; sequencing was by immunoSEQ multiplex PCR. Here the sample spans approximately 45,000 clones, 80% to 90% being singletons. V was clipped by 4 bases and J by 3 bases, with 4 bases between them. The CDR3 is 11 residues long. CDR1 is GTSNPN, CDR2 SVGIG, per germline (reference sequence). The specimen was CD4+ or CD8+ T cells sorted from blood, collected in a trial of the OX40 agonist ivuxolimab. The clonotype originates from an adult with an advanced solid tumor such as melanoma, head and neck, liver or kidney cancer. The rearrangement uses TRBV30 and TRBJ2-1; D unclear. In DNA form, the CDR3 reads TGTGCCTGGACGCTCTACAATGAGCAGTTCTTC. The encoded protein is CAWTLYNEQFF.